The rows below give T cell receptor beta chains drawn from one sample of a study of T cell repertoires in cytomegalovirus infection. In TCRdb, the reads were re-called with MiXCR into one record per CDR3 protein. The top ten hold about 25% of the sample, which has approximately 180,000 distinct CDR3 sequences, about a sixth seen once. Source material: CD8+ T cells from PBMCs. The receptors originated from a human donor in good health (CMV status not recorded). Some clones in this sample may be carry-over from other donors' samples. Each CDR3 is given with its conserved first and last residue. A D gene is named only where the DNA matches it firmly. A clone size is listed for some rows: how often the clone was seen (once, few, many), or a class if it is expanded.

abundance,v_gene,j_gene,d_gene,CDR3nt,CDR3aa
-,TRBV7-3,TRBJ2-1,TRBD2,TGTGCCAGCAGCCCACTAGCGGGGGGGGTGAATGAGCAGTTCTTC,CASSPLAGGVNEQFF
few,TRBV28,TRBJ1-5,-,TGTGCCAGCAGTCTGACAGGTTCTCTACCGCCCCAGCATTTT,CASSLTGSLPPQHF
few,TRBV27,TRBJ2-1,TRBD2,TGTGCCAGCAGTTTAATTTTTGGACTAGAGAACAATGAGCAGTTCTTC,CASSLIFGLENNEQFF
-,TRBV6-2/TRBV6-3,TRBJ1-1,-,TGTGCCAGCAGTCAGCCGCCCGCGGACAGATTGAACACTGAAGCTTTCTTT,CASSQPPADRLNTEAFF
-,TRBV7-9,TRBJ1-3,-,TGTGCCAGCAGCCCGGACGGCTCTGGAAACACCATATATTTT,CASSPDGSGNTIYF
-,TRBV14,TRBJ1-1,TRBD1,TGTGCCAGCAGCCACGGACAGGGGACTGAAGCTTTCTTT,CASSHGQGTEAFF
few,TRBV9,TRBJ1-1,TRBD1,TGTGCCAGCGGTTCAGCCTGGACAGGGACGGGTACTGAAGCTTTCTTT,CASGSAWTGTGTEAFF
-,TRBV6-6,TRBJ1-5,-,TGTGCCAGCAGTTACGGGCAGTCCTATCAGCCCCAGCATTTT,CASSYGQSYQPQHF
-,TRBV6-5,TRBJ2-1,TRBD1,TGTGCCAGCAGTTACAGGGGGCTCAATGAGCAGTTCTTC,CASSYRGLNEQFF
-,TRBV7-6,TRBJ2-5,-,TGTGCCAGCAGCTTAGACTTCAGGGTGTACCAAGAGACCCAGTACTTC,CASSLDFRVYQETQYF
-,TRBV28,TRBJ2-7,-,TGTGCCAGCAGTTTAAGGGGAGCTTCCTACGAGCAGTACTTC,CASSLRGASYEQYF
many,TRBV7-6,TRBJ2-1,-,TGTGCCAGCAGCTCTGACGGAAGCTCCTACAATGAGCAGTTCTTC,CASSSDGSSYNEQFF
few,TRBV7-9,TRBJ2-7,-,TGTGCCAGCAGCGCAGGGGTCTACGAGCAGTACTTC,CASSAGVYEQYF
many,TRBV7-2,TRBJ2-2,TRBD2,TGTGCCAGCAGCACTCCTAGCGGGGTGAACACCGGGGAGCTGTTTTTT,CASSTPSGVNTGELFF
-,TRBV7-6,TRBJ2-7,TRBD1,TGTGCCAGCAGCTTATATACAGGGGGAAACGAGCAGTACTTC,CASSLYTGGNEQYF
many,TRBV7-6,TRBJ2-3,TRBD2,TGTGCCAGCAGCTTAGGACTTTGGACTAGCGGGGGGGCCAGCACAGATACGCAGTATTTT,CASSLGLWTSGGASTDTQYF
-,TRBV14,TRBJ2-1,-,TGTGCCAGCAGCCAACCGTACAATGAGCAGTTCTTC,CASSQPYNEQFF
few,TRBV7-2,TRBJ1-2,-,TGTTTGCCCTCAGAGCCTATTTATGGCTACACCTTC,CLPSEPIYGYTF
few,TRBV6-5,TRBJ2-1,-,TGTGCCAGCAGTTACCCCGGGGGCTCGAGCTCCTACAATGAGCAGTTCTTC,CASSYPGGSSSYNEQFF